This T cell receptor beta chain came from a study of blood T cell repertoires in COVID-19. Study context: Whether acute or convalescent, the COVID-19 samples came from the United States, Italy and Spain. The cDNA or gDNA used as material had been derived from T cells, B-cell-depleted T cells, or PBMCs.

In the original workflow: By means of reference gene primer amplification, nucleated cell counts were estimated. Generated by immunoSEQ multiplex PCR, the TCRdb table keeps only in-frame clones and is missing some. V, J and clone size were drawn from that table, and D and trimming were deduced from the DNA. The table records 30,000 to 35,000 clones, 85% to 95% of them present only once. This receptor was identified in a human donor in a cohort sampled during active COVID-19. The sample comprised peripheral blood.

The DNA for the CDR3 is TGTGCCAGCAGTTTATCCGCAGGGGGTGGCTATGGCTACACCTTC. Protein: CASSLSAGGGYGYTF. The gene calls are TRBV27 and TRBJ1-2, with TRBD1 identical over 7 bases. J lost 4 bases, V lost 0 bases, and 5 bases had no gene match. Germline CDR1 reads MNHEY; CDR2 reads SMNVEV (reference sequence). The CDR3 is made up of 15 amino acids.